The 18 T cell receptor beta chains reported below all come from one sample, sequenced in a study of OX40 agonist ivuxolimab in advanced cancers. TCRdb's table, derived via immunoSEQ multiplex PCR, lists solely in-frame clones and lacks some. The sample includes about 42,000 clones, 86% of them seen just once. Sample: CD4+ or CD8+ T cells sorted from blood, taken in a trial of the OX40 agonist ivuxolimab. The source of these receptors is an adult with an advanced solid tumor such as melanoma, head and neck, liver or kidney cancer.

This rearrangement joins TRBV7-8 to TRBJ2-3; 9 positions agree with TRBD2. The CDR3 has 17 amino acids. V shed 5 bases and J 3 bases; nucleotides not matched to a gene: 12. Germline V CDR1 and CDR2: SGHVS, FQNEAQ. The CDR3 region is CASSTFFGGGATDTQYF. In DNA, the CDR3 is TGTGCCAGCAGCACCTTTTTCGGCGGGGGGGCGACAGATACGCAGTATTTT. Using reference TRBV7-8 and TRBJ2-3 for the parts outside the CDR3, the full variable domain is GAGVSQSPRYKVAKRGQDVALRCDPISGHVSLFWYQQALGQGPEFLTYFQNEAQLDKSGLPSDRFFAERPEGSVSTLKIQRTQQEDSAVYLCASSTFFGGGATDTQYFGPGTRLTVL.

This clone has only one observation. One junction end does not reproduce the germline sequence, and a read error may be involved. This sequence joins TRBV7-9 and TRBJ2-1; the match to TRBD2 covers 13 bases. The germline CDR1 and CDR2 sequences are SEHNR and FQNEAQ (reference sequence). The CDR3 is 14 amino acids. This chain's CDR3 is CAGRTSGSNNEQFF. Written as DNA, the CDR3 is TGTGCCGGCAGGACTAGCGGGAGTAACAATGAGCAGTTCTTC.

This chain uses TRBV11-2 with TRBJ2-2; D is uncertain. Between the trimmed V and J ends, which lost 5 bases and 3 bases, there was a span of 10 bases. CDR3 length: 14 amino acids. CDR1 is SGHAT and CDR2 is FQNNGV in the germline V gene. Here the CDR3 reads CASSLDLYTGELFF. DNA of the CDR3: TGTGCCAGCAGCCTTGACTTATACACCGGGGAGCTGTTTTTT.

The CDR3 DNA is TGTGCCAGTAGGCGGGGAAGGCCCCTCGATGAGCAGTTCTTC. Translation gives CASRRGRPLDEQFF. V and J are TRBV19 and TRBJ2-1; TRBD2 is a possible D gene (6 bases). Trimming stripped 6 bases from V and 8 bases from J, with 17 bases between. Germline V CDR1 and CDR2: LNHDA, SQIVND (reference sequence). This CDR3 is 14 amino acids long. Full variable domain (outside the CDR3, taken from reference TRBV19 and TRBJ2-1): DGGITQSPKYLFRKEGQNVTLSCEQNLNHDAMYWYRQDPGQGLRLIYYSQIVNDFQKGDIAEGYSVSREKKESFPLTVTSAQKNPTAFYLCASRRGRPLDEQFFGPGTRLTVL.

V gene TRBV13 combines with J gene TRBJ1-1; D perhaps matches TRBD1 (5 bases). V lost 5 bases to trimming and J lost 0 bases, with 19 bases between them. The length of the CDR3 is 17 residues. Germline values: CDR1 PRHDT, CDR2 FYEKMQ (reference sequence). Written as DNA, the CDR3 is TGTGCCAGCAGCCTCGTTCGCCAGTGGGGGATGAACACTGAAGCTTTCTTT. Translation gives CASSLVRQWGMNTEAFF.

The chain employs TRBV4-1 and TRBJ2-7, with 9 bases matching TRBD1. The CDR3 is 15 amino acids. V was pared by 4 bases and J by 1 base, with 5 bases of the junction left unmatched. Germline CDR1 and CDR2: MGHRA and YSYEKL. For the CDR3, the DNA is TGCGCCAGCAGCCCAGGGACAGGGCTTTCCTACGAGCAGTACTTC. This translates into CASSPGTGLSYEQYF.

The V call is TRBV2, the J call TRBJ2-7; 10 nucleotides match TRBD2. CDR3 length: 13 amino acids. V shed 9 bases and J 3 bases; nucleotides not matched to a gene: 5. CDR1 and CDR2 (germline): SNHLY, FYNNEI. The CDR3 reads CASTGTSDYEQYF. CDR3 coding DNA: TGTGCCAGTACCGGGACTAGCGACTACGAGCAGTACTTC.

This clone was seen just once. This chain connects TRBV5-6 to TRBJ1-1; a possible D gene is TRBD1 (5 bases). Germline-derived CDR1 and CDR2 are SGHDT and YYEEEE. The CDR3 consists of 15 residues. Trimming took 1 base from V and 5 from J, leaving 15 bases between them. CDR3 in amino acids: CASSLSQGKITEAFF. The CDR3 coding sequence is TGTGCCAGCAGCTTGTCCCAGGGTAAGATTACTGAAGCTTTCTTT. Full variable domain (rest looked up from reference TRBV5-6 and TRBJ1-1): DAGVTQSPTHLIKTRGQQVTLRCSPKSGHDTVSWYQQALGQGPQFIFQYYEEEERQRGNFPDRFSGHQFPNYSSELNVNALLLGDSALYLCASSLSQGKITEAFFGQGTRLTVV.

CDR3 sequence reads: CATSRDRSGRANEQFF. CDR3 sequence (DNA): TGTGCCACCAGCAGAGATCGTAGCGGGAGGGCCAATGAGCAGTTCTTC. V gene TRBV15 combines with J gene TRBJ2-1; TRBD2 matches 11 bases. The V segment lost 0 bases and the J segment 6 bases; nucleotides outside the gene matches: 4. The germline gives CDR1 LNHNV, CDR2 YYDKDF (reference sequence). The CDR3 is made up of 16 amino acids.

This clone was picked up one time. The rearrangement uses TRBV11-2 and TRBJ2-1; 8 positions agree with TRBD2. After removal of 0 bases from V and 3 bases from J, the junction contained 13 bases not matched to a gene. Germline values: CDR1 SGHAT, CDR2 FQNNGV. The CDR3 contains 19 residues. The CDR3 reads CASSLDGSGVQLLYNEQFF. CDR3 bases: TGTGCCAGCAGCTTAGATGGTAGCGGGGTCCAGTTACTCTACAATGAGCAGTTCTTC.

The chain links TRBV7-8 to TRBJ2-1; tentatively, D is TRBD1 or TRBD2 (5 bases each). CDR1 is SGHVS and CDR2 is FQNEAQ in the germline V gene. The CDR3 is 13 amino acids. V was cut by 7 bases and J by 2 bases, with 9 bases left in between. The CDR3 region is CASKGTAYNEQFF. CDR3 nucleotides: TGTGCCAGCAAGGGGACGGCCTACAATGAGCAGTTCTTC. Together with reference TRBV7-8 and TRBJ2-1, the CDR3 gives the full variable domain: GAGVSQSPRYKVAKRGQDVALRCDPISGHVSLFWYQQALGQGPEFLTYFQNEAQLDKSGLPSDRFFAERPEGSVSTLKIQRTQQEDSAVYLCASKGTAYNEQFFGPGTRLTVL.

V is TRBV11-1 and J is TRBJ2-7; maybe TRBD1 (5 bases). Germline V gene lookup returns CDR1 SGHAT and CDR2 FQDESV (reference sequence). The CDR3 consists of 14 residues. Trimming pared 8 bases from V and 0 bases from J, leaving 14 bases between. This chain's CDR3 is CASYTTASSYEQYF. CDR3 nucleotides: TGTGCCAGCTATACGACAGCAAGCTCCTACGAGCAGTACTTC.

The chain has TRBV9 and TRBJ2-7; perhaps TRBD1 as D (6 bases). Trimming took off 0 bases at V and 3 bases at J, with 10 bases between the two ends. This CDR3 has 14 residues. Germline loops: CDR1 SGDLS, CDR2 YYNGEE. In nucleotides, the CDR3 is TGTGCCAGCAGCGTAGCTACAGGGAACTACGAGCAGTACTTC. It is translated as CASSVATGNYEQYF.

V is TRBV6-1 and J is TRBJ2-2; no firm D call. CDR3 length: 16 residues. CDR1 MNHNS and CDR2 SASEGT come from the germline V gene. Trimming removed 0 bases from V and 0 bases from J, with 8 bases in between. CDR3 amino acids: CASSEAWGTNTGELFF. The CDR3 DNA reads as TGTGCCAGCAGTGAAGCCTGGGGAACGAACACCGGGGAGCTGTTTTTT.

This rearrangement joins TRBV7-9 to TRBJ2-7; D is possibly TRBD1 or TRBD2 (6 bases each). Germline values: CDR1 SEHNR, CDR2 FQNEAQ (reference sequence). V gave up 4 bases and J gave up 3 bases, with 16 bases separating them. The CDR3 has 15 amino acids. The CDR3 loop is CASSSLGGTLYEQYF. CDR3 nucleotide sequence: TGTGCCAGCAGCTCCCTAGGGGGGACCCTCTACGAGCAGTACTTC.

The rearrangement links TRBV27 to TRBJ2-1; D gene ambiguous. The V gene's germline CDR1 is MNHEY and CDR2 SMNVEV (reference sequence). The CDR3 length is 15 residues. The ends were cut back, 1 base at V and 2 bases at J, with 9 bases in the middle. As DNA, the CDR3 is TGTGCCAGCAGTTTATTAGCCCCCACCTACAATGAGCAGTTCTTC. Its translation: CASSLLAPTYNEQFF.

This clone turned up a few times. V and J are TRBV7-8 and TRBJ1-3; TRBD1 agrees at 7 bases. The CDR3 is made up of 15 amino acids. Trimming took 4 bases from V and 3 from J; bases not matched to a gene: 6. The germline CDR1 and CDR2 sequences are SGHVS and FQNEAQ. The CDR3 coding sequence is TGTGCCAGCAGCTCGGAGGGGGCATTTGGAAACACCATATATTTT. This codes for CASSSEGAFGNTIYF.

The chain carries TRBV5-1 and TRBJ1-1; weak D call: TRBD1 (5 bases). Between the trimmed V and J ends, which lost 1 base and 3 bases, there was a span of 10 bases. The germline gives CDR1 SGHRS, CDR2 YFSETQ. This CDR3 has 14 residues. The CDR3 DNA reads TGCGCCAGCAGCTTGAGGGGAAGGGACACTGAAGCTTTCTTT. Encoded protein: CASSLRGRDTEAFF.